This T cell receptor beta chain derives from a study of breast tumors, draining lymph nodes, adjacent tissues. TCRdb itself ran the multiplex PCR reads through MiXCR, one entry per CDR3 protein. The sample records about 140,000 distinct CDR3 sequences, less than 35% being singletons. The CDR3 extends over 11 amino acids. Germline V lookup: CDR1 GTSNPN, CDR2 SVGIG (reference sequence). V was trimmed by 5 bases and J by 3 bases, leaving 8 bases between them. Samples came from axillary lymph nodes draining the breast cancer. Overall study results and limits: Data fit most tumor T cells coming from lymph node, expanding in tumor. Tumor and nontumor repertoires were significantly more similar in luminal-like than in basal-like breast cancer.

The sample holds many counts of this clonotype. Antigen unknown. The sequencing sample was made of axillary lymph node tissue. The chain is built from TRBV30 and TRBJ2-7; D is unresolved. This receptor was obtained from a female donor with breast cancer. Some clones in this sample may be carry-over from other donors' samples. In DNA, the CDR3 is TGTGCCTGGGCCTTGGACTACGAGCAGTACTTC. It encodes CAWALDYEQYF. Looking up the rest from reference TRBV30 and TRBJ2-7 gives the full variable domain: SQTIHQWPATLVQPVGSPLSLECTVEGTSNPNLYWYRQAAGRGLQLLFYSVGIGQISSEVPQNLSASRPQDRQFILSSKKLLLSDSGFYLCAWALDYEQYFGPGTRLTVT.